Following are 14 T cell receptor beta chains from one sample sequenced in a study of beta chain features in type 1 diabetes. Expressed TCRB transcripts were sequenced because the isolated RNA had all been reverse transcribed beforehand. TCRdb keeps only in-frame clones here, not all; method: immunoSEQ multiplex PCR. The table has tens of thousands of clones, 25% to 35% seen once. The sequenced sample consisted of stem cell memory CD4+ T cells from blood. The receptors shown here come from a woman between 18 and 29 years old in good health.

The CDR3 nucleotides are TGTGCCATCAGTGACTCAGGGGGTATGAACACTGAAGCTTTCTTT. Translation: CAISDSGGMNTEAFF. The J gene is TRBJ1-1, the V gene TRBV10-3; 7 bases fit TRBD1. The V gene's germline CDR1 is ENHRY and CDR2 SYGVKD. The CDR3 covers 15 residues. The ends lost 3 bases at V and 0 bases at J; junction bases unmatched: 4.

The V and J genes are TRBV18 and TRBJ2-7; weak D call: TRBD1 (5 bases). Germline loops: CDR1 KGHSH, CDR2 LQKENI. The CDR3 has 13 residues. V was clipped by 2 bases and J by 7 bases, with 12 bases between them. CDR3 region: CASSPTGPGEQYF. CDR3 bases: TGTGCCAGCTCACCAACAGGACCCGGAGAGCAGTACTTC.

This chain joins TRBV19 and TRBJ2-1, with D possibly matching TRBD2 (6 bases). This CDR3 has 12 amino acids. The V end lost 3 bases, the J end lost 9 bases, and 9 bases lay between the germline ends. The germline V gene has CDR1 LNHDA and CDR2 SQIVND (reference sequence). CDR3 sequence: CASSMWGVEQFF. Here the CDR3 DNA reads TGTGCCAGTAGTATGTGGGGGGTTGAGCAGTTCTTC.

The CDR3: CASSPGGYQPQHF. In nucleotides, the CDR3 is TGTGCCAGCAGCCCCGGCGGCTATCAGCCCCAGCATTTT. The gene calls are TRBV11-2 and TRBJ1-5; D is unclear. Germline CDR1 reads SGHAT; CDR2 reads FQNNGV. This CDR3 has 13 amino acids. The V end lost 5 bases, the J end lost 5 bases, and 10 bases lay between the germline ends.

The J gene is TRBJ2-1, the V gene TRBV5-1; 8 bases are shared with TRBD2. Germline assignment: CDR1 SGHRS and CDR2 YFSETQ. The CDR3 has 16 residues. J was trimmed by 3 bases and V by 4 bases; bases with no gene match: 9. The CDR3 DNA sequence: TGCGCCAGCAGCGCCACTAGCGGACCGTTCTACAATGAGCAGTTCTTC. Translating it yields CASSATSGPFYNEQFF.

The rearrangement joins TRBV11-2 to TRBJ2-1; 14 positions match TRBD2. Looked up from germline, CDR1 is SGHAT and CDR2 is FQNNGV. Trimming took 3 bases from V and 0 from J; bases not matched to a gene: 7. CDR3 size: 19 residues. CDR3 sequence reads: CASSFSRGLAGGSYNEQFF. CDR3 bases: TGTGCCAGCAGCTTCTCTCGAGGACTAGCGGGGGGCTCCTACAATGAGCAGTTCTTC.

In this sample, this clone turned up a few times. This chain joins TRBV25-1 and TRBJ2-7; D is unclear. V was cut by 5 bases and J by 6 bases, with 14 bases left in between. Germline V gene lookup returns CDR1 MGHDK and CDR2 SYGVNS. CDR3 size: 13 residues. The CDR3 DNA follows: TGTGCCAGCAGTCTGACTCGGAATGGCGAGCAGTACTTC. Protein sequence: CASSLTRNGEQYF.

The V and J genes are TRBV18 and TRBJ2-5; D is unclear. The last part of the DNA fits TRBJ2-7 better; the J call may be wrong. The length of the CDR3 is 14 residues. Germline assignment: CDR1 KGHSH and CDR2 LQKENI. In DNA, the CDR3 is TGTGCCAGCTCACCAAACAGCTTAGACTACGAGCAGTACTTC. As protein: CASSPNSLDYEQYF.

The V call is TRBV19, the J call TRBJ1-1; D unresolved. CDR1 is LNHDA, CDR2 SQIVND, per germline (reference sequence). V lost 5 bases and J lost 1, with 11 bases in between. The CDR3 consists of 14 residues. The CDR3 sequence is CASSAPTENTEAFF. CDR3 in DNA: TGTGCCAGTAGTGCCCCTACAGAGAACACTGAAGCTTTCTTT.

This clone was observed a few times. The rearrangement uses TRBV6-1 and TRBJ2-5; D unresolved. Germline CDR1 MNHNS, CDR2 SASEGT. CDR3 length: 13 residues. The V and J ends lost 6 bases and 2 bases respectively, with 10 bases between them. The CDR3 region is CASRGTIQETQYF. The CDR3 DNA sequence: TGTGCCAGCAGGGGCACAATACAAGAGACCCAGTACTTC.

Comments on this clone: Since no conserved phenylalanine or tryptophan closes the CDR3, a read error is the likely cause. Because the CDR3's place on the DNA is in doubt, the DNA is left out and the CDR3 is given as listed by TCRdb. V gene TRBV12-2 combines with J gene TRBJ2-3; TRBD2 is the table's D call and was not checked against the DNA. TRBV12-2 is a known pseudogene. Inclusive of both ends, the CDR3 amounts to 18 amino acids. CDR3 loop: CASRLAPRTSASTDTQYS.

This clone was picked up a small number of times. V and J are TRBV5-4 and TRBJ2-3; a possible D gene is TRBD1 (5 bases). The CDR3 totals 14 residues. Germline V gene data show CDR1 as SGHNT and CDR2 as YYREEE (reference sequence). The V end was cut by 0 bases, the J end by 4 bases, with 9 bases between. CDR3 protein: CASSLERGPDTQYF. CDR3 nucleotide sequence: TGTGCCAGCAGCTTGGAAAGGGGCCCAGATACGCAGTATTTT.

The chain has TRBV9 and TRBJ1-1; 7 bases map to TRBD1. The CDR3 covers 17 residues. The V gene's germline CDR1 is SGDLS and CDR2 YYNGEE. V shed 4 bases and J 5 bases; nucleotides not matched to a gene: 17. CDR3 residues: CASSPLGPTGLKTEAFF. CDR3 nucleotide sequence: TGTGCCAGCAGCCCACTAGGACCGACAGGGTTAAAAACTGAAGCTTTCTTT. Supplemented by reference TRBV9 and TRBJ1-1, the full variable domain reads DSGVTQTPKHLITATGQRVTLRCSPRSGDLSVYWYQQSLDQGLQFLIQYYNGEERAKGNILERFSAQQFPDLHSELNLSSLELGDSALYFCASSPLGPTGLKTEAFFGQGTRLTVV.

J is TRBJ2-7 and V is TRBV5-6; 9 bases are a match to TRBD1. Losses at the gene ends were 3 bases for V and 5 bases for J; bases not matched to a gene: 6. The CDR3 totals 14 residues. Germline V gives CDR1 SGHDT, CDR2 YYEEEE. This CDR3 is CASSWTGDKDEQYF. The CDR3 bases are TGTGCCAGCAGCTGGACAGGGGATAAAGACGAGCAGTACTTC.